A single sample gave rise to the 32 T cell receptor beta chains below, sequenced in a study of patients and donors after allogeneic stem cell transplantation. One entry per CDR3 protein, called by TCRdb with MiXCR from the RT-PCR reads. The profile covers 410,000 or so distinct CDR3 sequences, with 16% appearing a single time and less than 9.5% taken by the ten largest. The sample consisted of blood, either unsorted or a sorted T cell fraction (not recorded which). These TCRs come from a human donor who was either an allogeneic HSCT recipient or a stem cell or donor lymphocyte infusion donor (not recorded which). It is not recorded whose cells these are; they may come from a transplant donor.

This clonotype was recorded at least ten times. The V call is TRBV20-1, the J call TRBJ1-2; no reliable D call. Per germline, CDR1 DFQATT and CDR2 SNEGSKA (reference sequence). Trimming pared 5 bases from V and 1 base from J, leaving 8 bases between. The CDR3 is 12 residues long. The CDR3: CSAAVFNYGYTF. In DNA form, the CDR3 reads TGCAGTGCTGCAGTCTTTAACTATGGCTACACCTTC.

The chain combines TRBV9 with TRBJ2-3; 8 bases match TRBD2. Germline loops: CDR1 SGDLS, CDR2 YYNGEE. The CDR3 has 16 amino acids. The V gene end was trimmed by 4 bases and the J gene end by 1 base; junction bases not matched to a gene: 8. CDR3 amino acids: CASSPGSSGGTDTQYF. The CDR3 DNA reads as TGTGCCAGCAGCCCGGGGAGTAGCGGGGGCACAGATACGCAGTATTTT. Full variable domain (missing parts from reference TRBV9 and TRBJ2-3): DSGVTQTPKHLITATGQRVTLRCSPRSGDLSVYWYQQSLDQGLQFLIQYYNGEERAKGNILERFSAQQFPDLHSELNLSSLELGDSALYFCASSPGSSGGTDTQYFGPGTRLTVL.

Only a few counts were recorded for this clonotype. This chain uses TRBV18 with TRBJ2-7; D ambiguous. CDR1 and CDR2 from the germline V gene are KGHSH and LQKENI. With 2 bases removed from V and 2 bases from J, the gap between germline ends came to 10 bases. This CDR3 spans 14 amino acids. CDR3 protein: CASSPGRPTYEQYF. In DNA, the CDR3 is TGTGCCAGCTCACCAGGCAGACCTACCTACGAGCAGTACTTC.

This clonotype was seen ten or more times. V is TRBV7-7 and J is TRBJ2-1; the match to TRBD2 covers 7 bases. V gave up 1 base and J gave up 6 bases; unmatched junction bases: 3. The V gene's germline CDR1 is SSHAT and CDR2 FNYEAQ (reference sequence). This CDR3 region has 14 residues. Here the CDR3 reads CASSLGTSPNEQFF. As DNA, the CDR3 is TGTGCCAGCAGCTTAGGGACTAGTCCCAATGAGCAGTTCTTC.

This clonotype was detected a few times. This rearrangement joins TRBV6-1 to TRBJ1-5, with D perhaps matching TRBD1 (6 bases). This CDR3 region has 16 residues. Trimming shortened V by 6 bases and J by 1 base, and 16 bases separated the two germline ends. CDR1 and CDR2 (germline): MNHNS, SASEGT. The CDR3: CASSRGAGMSNQPQHF. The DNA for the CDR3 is TGTGCCAGCAGCCGGGGGGCGGGAATGAGCAATCAGCCCCAGCATTTT.

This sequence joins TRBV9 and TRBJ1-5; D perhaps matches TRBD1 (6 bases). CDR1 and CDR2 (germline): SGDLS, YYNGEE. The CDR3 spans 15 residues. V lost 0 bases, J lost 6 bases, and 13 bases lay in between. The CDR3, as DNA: TGTGCCAGCAGCGTAGATATGGGGGCGAGTCAGCCCCAGCATTTT. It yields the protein CASSVDMGASQPQHF.

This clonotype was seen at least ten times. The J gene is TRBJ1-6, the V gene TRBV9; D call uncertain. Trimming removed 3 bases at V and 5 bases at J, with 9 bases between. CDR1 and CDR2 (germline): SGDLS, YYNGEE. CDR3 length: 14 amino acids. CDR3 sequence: CASSETGNNSPLHF. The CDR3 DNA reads TGTGCCAGCAGCGAGACTGGGAATAATTCACCCCTCCACTTT.

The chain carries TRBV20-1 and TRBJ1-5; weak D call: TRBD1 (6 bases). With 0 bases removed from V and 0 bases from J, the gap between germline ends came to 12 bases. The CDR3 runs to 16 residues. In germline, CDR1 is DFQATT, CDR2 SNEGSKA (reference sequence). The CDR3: CSAREGQKYSNQPQHF. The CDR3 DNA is TGCAGTGCTAGAGAAGGACAGAAGTATAGCAATCAGCCCCAGCATTTT.

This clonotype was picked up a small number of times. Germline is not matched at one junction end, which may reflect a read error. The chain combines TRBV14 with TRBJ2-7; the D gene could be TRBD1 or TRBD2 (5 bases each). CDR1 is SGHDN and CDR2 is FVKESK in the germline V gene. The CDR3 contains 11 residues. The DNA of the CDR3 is TGTGCCAGCAGCCTGAACCGGGACCGTCCCTTC. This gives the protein CASSLNRDRPF.

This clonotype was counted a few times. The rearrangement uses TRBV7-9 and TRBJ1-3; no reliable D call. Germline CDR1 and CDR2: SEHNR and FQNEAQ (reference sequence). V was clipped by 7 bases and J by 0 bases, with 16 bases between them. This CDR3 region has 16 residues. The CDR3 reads CASIQEGFFSGNTIYF. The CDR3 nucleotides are TGTGCCAGCATCCAGGAGGGATTCTTCTCTGGAAACACCATATATTTT.

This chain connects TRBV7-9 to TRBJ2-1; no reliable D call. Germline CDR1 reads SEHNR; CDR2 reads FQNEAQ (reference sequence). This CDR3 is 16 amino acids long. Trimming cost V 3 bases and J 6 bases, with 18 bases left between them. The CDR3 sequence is CASSLPARPLSNEQFF. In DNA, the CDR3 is TGTGCCAGCAGCTTGCCCGCGAGACCGTTATCCAATGAGCAGTTCTTC. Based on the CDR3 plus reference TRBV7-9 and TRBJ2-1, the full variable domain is DTGVSQNPRHKITKRGQNVTFRCDPISEHNRLYWYRQTLGQGPEFLTYFQNEAQLEKSRLLSDRFSAERPKGSFSTLEIQRTEQGDSAMYLCASSLPARPLSNEQFFGPGTRLTVL.

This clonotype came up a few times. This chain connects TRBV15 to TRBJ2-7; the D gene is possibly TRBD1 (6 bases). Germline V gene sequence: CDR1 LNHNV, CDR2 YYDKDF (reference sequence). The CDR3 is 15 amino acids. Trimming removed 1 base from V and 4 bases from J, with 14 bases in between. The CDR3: CATSRAAGDTYEQYF. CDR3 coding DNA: TGTGCCACCAGCAGAGCGGCAGGGGATACTTACGAGCAGTACTTC.

CDR3 sequence: CASSFINLGSGAKETQYF. The CDR3 DNA follows: TGTGCCAGCAGTTTTATTAATCTGGGCTCCGGCGCCAAAGAGACCCAGTACTTC. The chain is built from TRBV12-3 or TRBV12-4 and TRBJ2-5; D unresolved. The ends were cut back, 3 bases at V and 3 bases at J, with 23 bases in the middle. The CDR3 runs to 18 residues.

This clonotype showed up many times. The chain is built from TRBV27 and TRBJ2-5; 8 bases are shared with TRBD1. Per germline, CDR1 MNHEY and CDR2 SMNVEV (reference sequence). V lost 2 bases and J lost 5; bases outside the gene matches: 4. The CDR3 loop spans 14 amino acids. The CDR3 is CASSLGQGRETQYF. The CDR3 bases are TGTGCCAGCAGTTTAGGACAGGGAAGGGAGACCCAGTACTTC.

CDR3 residues: CASSQPPHSENTEAFF. CDR3 in DNA: TGCGCCAGCAGCCAGCCCCCGCATAGTGAGAACACTGAAGCTTTCTTT. The J gene is TRBJ1-1, the V gene TRBV4-1; D gene uncertain. Germline V lookup: CDR1 MGHRA, CDR2 YSYEKL. Deletions cut 3 bases from V and 1 base from J, with 15 bases between. This CDR3 is built from 16 residues.

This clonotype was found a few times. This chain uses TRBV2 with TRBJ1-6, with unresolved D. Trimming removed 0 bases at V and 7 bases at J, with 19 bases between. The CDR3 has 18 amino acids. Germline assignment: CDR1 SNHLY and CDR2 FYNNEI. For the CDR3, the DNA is TGTGCCAGCAGTGAAGCGCTTCTGGGAGATCGTTTAAATTCACCCCTCCACTTT. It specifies CASSEALLGDRLNSPLHF. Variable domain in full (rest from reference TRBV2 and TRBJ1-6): EPEVTQTPSHQVTQMGQEVILRCVPISNHLYFYWYRQILGQKVEFLVSFYNNEISEKSEIFDDQFSVERPDGSNFTLKIRSTKLEDSAMYFCASSEALLGDRLNSPLHFGNGTRLTVT.

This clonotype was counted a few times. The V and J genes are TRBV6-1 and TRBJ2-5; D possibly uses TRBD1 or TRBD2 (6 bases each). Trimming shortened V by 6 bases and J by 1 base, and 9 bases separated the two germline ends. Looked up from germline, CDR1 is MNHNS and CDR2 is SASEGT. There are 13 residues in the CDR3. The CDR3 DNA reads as TGTGCCAGCAGGAGGGGGGCCCAAGAGACCCAGTACTTC. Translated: CASRRGAQETQYF.

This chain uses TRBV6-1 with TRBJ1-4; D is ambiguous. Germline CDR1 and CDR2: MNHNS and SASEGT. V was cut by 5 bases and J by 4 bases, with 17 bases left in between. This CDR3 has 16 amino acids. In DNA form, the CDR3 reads TGTGCCAGCAGTCCCCGGGGTCCGGCGGGTAATGAAAAACTGTTTTTT. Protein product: CASSPRGPAGNEKLFF.

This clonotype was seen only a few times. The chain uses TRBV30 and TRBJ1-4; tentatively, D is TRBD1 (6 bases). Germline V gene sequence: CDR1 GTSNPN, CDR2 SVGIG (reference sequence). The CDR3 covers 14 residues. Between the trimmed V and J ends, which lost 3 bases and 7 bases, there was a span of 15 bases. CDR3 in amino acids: CAWSLTGAFEKLFF. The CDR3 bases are TGTGCCTGGAGCCTGACAGGAGCCTTTGAAAAACTGTTTTTT.

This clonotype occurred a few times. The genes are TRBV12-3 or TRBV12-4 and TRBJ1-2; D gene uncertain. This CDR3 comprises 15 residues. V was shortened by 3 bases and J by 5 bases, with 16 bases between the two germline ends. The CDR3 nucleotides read TGTGCCAGCAGTTTTAGCAAGAAGAAACCATATGGCTACACCTTC. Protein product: CASSFSKKKPYGYTF.

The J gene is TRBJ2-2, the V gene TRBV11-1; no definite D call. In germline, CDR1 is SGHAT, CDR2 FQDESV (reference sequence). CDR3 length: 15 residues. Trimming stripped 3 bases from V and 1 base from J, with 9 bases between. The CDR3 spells CASSFKAENTGELFF. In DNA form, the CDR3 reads TGTGCCAGCAGCTTTAAGGCGGAGAACACCGGGGAGCTGTTTTTT.

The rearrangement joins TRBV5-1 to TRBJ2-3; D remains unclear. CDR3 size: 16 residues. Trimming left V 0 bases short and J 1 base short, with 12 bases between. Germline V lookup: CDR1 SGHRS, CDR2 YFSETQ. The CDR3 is CASSLARRPRTDTQYF. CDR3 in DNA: TGCGCCAGCAGCTTGGCAAGGCGGCCTCGCACAGATACGCAGTATTTT.

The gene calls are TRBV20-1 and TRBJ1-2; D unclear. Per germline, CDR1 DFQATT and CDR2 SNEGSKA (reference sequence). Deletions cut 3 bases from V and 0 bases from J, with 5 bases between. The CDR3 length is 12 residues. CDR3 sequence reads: CSASPTNYGYTF. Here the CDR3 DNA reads TGCAGTGCTAGTCCAACTAACTATGGCTACACCTTC.

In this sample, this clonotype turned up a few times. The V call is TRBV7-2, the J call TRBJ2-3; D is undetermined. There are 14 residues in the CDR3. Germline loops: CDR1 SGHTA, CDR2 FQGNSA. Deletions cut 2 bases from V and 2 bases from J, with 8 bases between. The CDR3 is CASSLYPLTDTQYF. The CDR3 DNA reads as TGTGCCAGCAGCTTATACCCTCTCACAGATACGCAGTATTTT.

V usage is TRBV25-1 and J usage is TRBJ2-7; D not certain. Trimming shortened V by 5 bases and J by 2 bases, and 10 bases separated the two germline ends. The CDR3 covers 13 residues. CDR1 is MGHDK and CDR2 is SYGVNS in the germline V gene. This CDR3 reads CASSRGRPYEQYF. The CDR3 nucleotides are TGTGCCAGCAGTCGTGGGCGCCCCTACGAGCAGTACTTC.

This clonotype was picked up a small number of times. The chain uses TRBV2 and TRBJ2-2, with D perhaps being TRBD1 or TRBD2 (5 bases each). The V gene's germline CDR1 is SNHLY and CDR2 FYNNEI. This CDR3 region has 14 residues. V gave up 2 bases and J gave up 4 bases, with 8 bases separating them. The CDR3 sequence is CASSERGATGELFF. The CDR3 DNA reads TGTGCCAGCAGTGAAAGAGGGGCCACCGGGGAGCTGTTTTTT.

The CDR3 loop reads CASSSQRTGSGYTF. CDR3 coding DNA: TGTGCCAGCAGTTCTCAAAGGACAGGGTCCGGCTACACCTTC. This sequence joins TRBV12-3 or TRBV12-4 and TRBJ1-2, with 8 bases fitting TRBD1. The CDR3 totals 14 residues. J was trimmed by 8 bases and V by 4 bases; bases with no gene match: 9.

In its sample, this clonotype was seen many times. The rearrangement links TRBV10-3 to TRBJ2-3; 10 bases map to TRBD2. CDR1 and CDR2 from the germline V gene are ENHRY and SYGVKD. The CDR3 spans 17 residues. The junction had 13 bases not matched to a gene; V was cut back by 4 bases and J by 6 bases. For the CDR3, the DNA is TGTGCCATCAGTGGGCCGCTAAGCGGGGGGGCGTGGGATACGCAGTATTTT. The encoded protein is CAISGPLSGGAWDTQYF.

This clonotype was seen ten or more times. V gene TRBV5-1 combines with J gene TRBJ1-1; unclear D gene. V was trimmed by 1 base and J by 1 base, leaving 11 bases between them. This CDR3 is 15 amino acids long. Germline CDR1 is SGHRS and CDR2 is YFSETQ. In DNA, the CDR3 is TGCGCCAGCAGCTTGAAGGCTGCGGGGAACACTGAAGCTTTCTTT. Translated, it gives CASSLKAAGNTEAFF. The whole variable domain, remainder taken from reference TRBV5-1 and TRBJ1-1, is KAGVTQTPRYLIKTRGQQVTLSCSPISGHRSVSWYQQTPGQGLQFLFEYFSETQRNKGNFPGRFSGRQFSNSRSEMNVSTLELGDSALYLCASSLKAAGNTEAFFGQGTRLTVV.

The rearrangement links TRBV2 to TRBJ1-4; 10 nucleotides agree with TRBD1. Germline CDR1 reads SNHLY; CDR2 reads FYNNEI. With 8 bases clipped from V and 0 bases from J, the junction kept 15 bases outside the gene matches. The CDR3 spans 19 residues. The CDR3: CASGGRQGASFATNEKLFF. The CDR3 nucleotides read TGTGCCAGCGGGGGGCGACAGGGGGCGAGTTTCGCAACTAATGAAAAACTGTTTTTT.

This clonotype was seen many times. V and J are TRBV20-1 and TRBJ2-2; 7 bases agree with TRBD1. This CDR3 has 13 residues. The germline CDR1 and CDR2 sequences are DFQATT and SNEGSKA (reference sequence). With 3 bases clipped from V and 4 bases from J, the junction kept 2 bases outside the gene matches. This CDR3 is CSARDRTTGELFF. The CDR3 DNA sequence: TGCAGTGCTAGGGACAGGACCACCGGGGAGCTGTTTTTT.

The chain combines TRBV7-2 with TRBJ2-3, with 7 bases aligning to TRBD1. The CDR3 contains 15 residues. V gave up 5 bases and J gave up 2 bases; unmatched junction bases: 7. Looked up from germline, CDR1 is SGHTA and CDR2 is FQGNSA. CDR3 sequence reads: CASSHPGQSTDTQYF. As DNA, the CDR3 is TGTGCCAGCAGCCACCCGGGACAGTCCACAGATACGCAGTATTTT.